This T cell receptor beta chain was documented in a study of shared clonotypes between healthy human individuals. Broader study findings: Donor clonotype sharing was expected to depend on sequencing depth.

The study used 80 million to 100 million PBMCs per unsorted sample for genomic DNA. Unmatched junction bases numbered 2, after V lost 0 bases and J lost 4 bases. This CDR3 has 14 residues. The germline CDR1 and CDR2 sequences are SEHNR and FQNEAQ (reference sequence). The data were produced by immunoSEQ multiplex PCR, yet TCRdb's version contains in-frame clones alone and is incomplete. The sample carries about 490,000 clones, about 85% recorded once. With regard to this clone: The antigen is not known.

V gene TRBV7-9 combines with J gene TRBJ2-7; 8 nucleotides align to TRBD2. This clonotype originated in a woman aged 40-49 years in good health. Some clones in this sample may be carry-over from other donors' samples. The sequenced sample was PBMCs. This chain's CDR3 is CASSLAGLGYEQYF. The CDR3 DNA reads as TGTGCCAGCAGCTTAGCGGGACTAGGGTACGAGCAGTACTTC.